These 17 T cell receptor beta chains originate from one sample sequenced in a study of T-cell reconstitution after alpha-beta-depleted transplantation in children. A TCRbeta library incorporating unique molecular identifiers was prepared. In TCRdb, the PCR reads were re-called with MiXCR into one record per CDR3 protein. This repertoire shows 500,000 or so distinct CDR3 sequences, less than 35% found once; its top ten account for approximately 2.3%. Sequenced here: PBMCs from the stem cell graft donor, sampled from the stem cell graft. The receptors derive from a human donor who donated a stem cell graft to a child with aplastic anemia.

The CDR3 sequence is CASTPGRYSNQPQHF. CDR3 in DNA: TGTGCCAGCACCCCGGGACGGTATAGCAATCAGCCCCAGCATTTT. J is TRBJ1-5 and V is TRBV6-1, with D perhaps matching TRBD1 (5 bases). The ends were cut back, 7 bases at V and 0 bases at J, with 13 bases in the middle. The CDR3 totals 15 residues. Per germline, CDR1 MNHNS and CDR2 SASEGT.

The chain employs TRBV24-1 and TRBJ2-7, with 7 bases identical to TRBD2. The CDR3 is 18 amino acids. The junction had 21 bases not matched to a gene; V was cut back by 5 bases and J by 6 bases. Germline-derived CDR1 and CDR2 are KGHDR and SFDVKD. The CDR3 DNA follows: TGTGCCACCAGTGGAACGAAGGGGAGGGTAGCGGGTTGTATCGAGCAGTACGTC. Residues: CATSGTKGRVAGCIEQYV.

This clonotype was observed a handful of times. This chain links TRBV29-1 with TRBJ2-3; D possibly matches TRBD1 or TRBD2 (5 bases each). Between the trimmed V and J ends, which lost 0 bases and 5 bases, there was a span of 12 bases. CDR1 is SQVTM and CDR2 is ANQGSEA in the germline V gene. This CDR3 region has 14 residues. This CDR3 reads CSVEDWDEEDTQYF. The CDR3, as DNA: TGCAGCGTTGAAGATTGGGACGAAGAAGATACGCAGTATTTT.

The chain couples TRBV4-1 to TRBJ2-5, with 8 bases fitting TRBD2. V shed 0 bases and J 4 bases; nucleotides not matched to a gene: 10. Looked up from germline, CDR1 is MGHRA and CDR2 is YSYEKL. There are 17 residues in the CDR3. The CDR3 here is CASSQDGAGGAAETQYF. In nucleotides, the CDR3 is TGCGCCAGCAGCCAAGACGGGGCGGGAGGTGCAGCAGAGACCCAGTACTTC.

The V gene is TRBV29-1, the J gene TRBJ1-2; D remains ambiguous. Between the trimmed V and J ends, which lost 7 bases and 9 bases, there was a span of 9 bases. This CDR3 has 9 residues. Germline loops: CDR1 SQVTM, CDR2 ANQGSEA. The CDR3 DNA follows: TGCAGCGCGAGGTTACGCTACACCTTC. This encodes CSARLRYTF.

This chain uses TRBV10-3 with TRBJ1-1; TRBD1 might be the D (5 bases). Germline CDR1 ENHRY, CDR2 SYGVKD. This CDR3 comprises 14 residues. V lost 6 bases and J 6 bases, leaving 17 bases between the germline ends. DNA for the CDR3: TGTGCCATCAGGGCTGGGGGAGGGACCCCTGAAGCTTTCTTT. Translation: CAIRAGGGTPEAFF.

The genes are TRBV6-1 and TRBJ2-1; 7 bases map to TRBD2. Germline loops: CDR1 MNHNS, CDR2 SASEGT. J gave up 6 bases and V 4 bases, and 9 bases lay outside the gene matches. This CDR3 spans 15 amino acids. CDR3 nucleotide sequence: TGTGCCAGCAGTGCGACCTCCCGCGGGGGCAATGAGCAGTTCTTC. Its translation: CASSATSRGGNEQFF.

This clonotype has a single count. V and J are TRBV6-1 and TRBJ2-7, with D possibly matching TRBD2 (5 bases). Trimming cost V 5 bases and J 4 bases, with 15 bases left between them. This CDR3 region has 14 residues. Germline CDR1 is MNHNS and CDR2 is SASEGT. CDR3 sequence reads: CASSPTGYGYEQYF. CDR3 DNA sequence: TGTGCCAGCAGTCCGACGGGGTACGGTTACGAGCAGTACTTC.

J is TRBJ2-1 and V is TRBV7-3; D not resolved. CDR1 and CDR2 from the germline V gene are SGHTA and FQGTGA. The CDR3 has 15 residues. Trimming pared 4 bases from V and 5 bases from J, leaving 15 bases between. DNA for the CDR3: TGTGCCAGCAGCTCTCCAAGCCAAGCTCACAATGAGCAGTTCTTC. This encodes CASSSPSQAHNEQFF.

The chain links TRBV7-9 to TRBJ1-1; possibly TRBD1 for D (6 bases). CDR1 is SEHNR, CDR2 FQNEAQ, per germline (reference sequence). The germline V and J ends were trimmed by 4 bases and 4 bases, with 10 bases remaining between them. This CDR3 is built from 13 residues. CDR3 coding DNA: TGTGCCAGCAGCTCACACAGGGTCACTGAAGCTTTCTTT. Amino acids: CASSSHRVTEAFF.

The chain carries TRBV5-5 and TRBJ2-1, with a weak D call TRBD1 (6 bases). Germline CDR1 SGHKS, CDR2 YYEKEE (reference sequence). This CDR3 is 13 amino acids long. The germline V and J ends were trimmed by 4 bases and 6 bases, with 11 bases remaining between them. CDR3 DNA: TGTGCCAGCAGCCACAGGGATTCCAATGAGCAGTTCTTC. This sequence encodes CASSHRDSNEQFF.

The V gene is TRBV25-1, the J gene TRBJ1-1, with TRBD1 matching 9 bases. Germline lookup yields CDR1 MGHDK and CDR2 SYGVNS. The CDR3 is 15 residues long. V lost 2 bases, J lost 5 bases, and 6 bases stayed unmatched. Here the CDR3 reads CASSERRDRDTEAFF. The CDR3 nucleotides are TGTGCCAGCAGTGAACGACGGGACAGGGATACTGAAGCTTTCTTT. Looking up the rest from reference TRBV25-1 and TRBJ1-1 gives the full variable domain: EADIYQTPRYLVIGTGKKITLECSQTMGHDKMYWYQQDPGMELHLIHYSYGVNSTEKGDLSSESTVSRIRTEHFPLTLESARPSHTSQYLCASSERRDRDTEAFFGQGTRLTVV.

This clonotype was recorded a few times. The chain employs TRBV6-1 and TRBJ2-5; TRBD1 matches at 8 bases. The CDR3 is 16 amino acids. Germline V gene lookup returns CDR1 MNHNS and CDR2 SASEGT. The V segment lost 5 bases and the J segment 1 base; nucleotides outside the gene matches: 9. The CDR3: CASSPDRGGIQETQYF. CDR3 in DNA: TGTGCCAGCAGTCCCGACAGGGGCGGAATCCAAGAGACCCAGTACTTC.

The chain employs TRBV6-5 and TRBJ2-3; weak D call: TRBD1 (7 bases). The CDR3 totals 15 residues. Germline CDR1 MNHEY, CDR2 SVGAGI. The V end was cut by 2 bases, the J end by 6 bases, with 15 bases between. CDR3: CASSYLTGRSDTQYF. The DNA of the CDR3 is TGTGCCAGCAGTTACCTGACAGGGAGGTCGGATACGCAGTATTTT.

This clonotype was counted only a few times. The chain employs TRBV12-3 or TRBV12-4 and TRBJ2-2; 14 nucleotides agree with TRBD2. The ends lost 4 bases at V and 2 bases at J; junction bases unmatched: 3. CDR3 length: 17 residues. The CDR3, as DNA: TGTGCCAGCAGTTCCGGGACTAGCGGGAGAAACACCGGGGAGCTGTTTTTT. This sequence encodes CASSSGTSGRNTGELFF.

There are a few counts of this clonotype. The chain couples TRBV12-3 or TRBV12-4 to TRBJ1-1, with D possibly TRBD1 on 6 matching bases. The CDR3 is 15 amino acids. V was pared by 5 bases and J by 0 bases, with 13 bases between. Here the CDR3 DNA reads TGTGCCAGCAGTCTCACAGGGTCCATGAACACTGAAGCTTTCTTT. It translates to CASSLTGSMNTEAFF.

The chain joins TRBV25-1 to TRBJ2-7, with a weak D call TRBD1 (6 bases). This CDR3 comprises 12 residues. The germline V gene encodes CDR1 MGHDK and CDR2 SYGVNS. V gave up 9 bases and J gave up 5 bases, with 14 bases separating them. In nucleotides, the CDR3 is TGTGCCAGACTACAGGGTAAGCACGAGCAGTACGTC. Its translation: CARLQGKHEQYV.